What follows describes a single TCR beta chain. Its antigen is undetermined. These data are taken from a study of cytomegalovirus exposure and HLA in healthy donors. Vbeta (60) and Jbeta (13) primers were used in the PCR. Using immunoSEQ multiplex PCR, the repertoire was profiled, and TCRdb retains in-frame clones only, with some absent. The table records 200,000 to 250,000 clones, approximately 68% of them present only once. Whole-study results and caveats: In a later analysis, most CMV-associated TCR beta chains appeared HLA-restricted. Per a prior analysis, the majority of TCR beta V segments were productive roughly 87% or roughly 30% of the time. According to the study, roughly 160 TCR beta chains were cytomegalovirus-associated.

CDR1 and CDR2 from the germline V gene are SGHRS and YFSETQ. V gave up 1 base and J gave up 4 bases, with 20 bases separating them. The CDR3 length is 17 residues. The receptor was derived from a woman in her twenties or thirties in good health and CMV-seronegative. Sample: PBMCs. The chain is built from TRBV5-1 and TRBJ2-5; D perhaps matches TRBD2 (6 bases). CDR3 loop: CASSLRARTAGRETQYF. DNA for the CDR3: TGCGCCAGCAGCTTGCGGGCCAGGACGGCGGGGCGAGAGACCCAGTACTTC.